This T cell receptor beta chain was observed in a study of OX40 agonist ivuxolimab in advanced cancers. Points from the study as a whole: At 0.1 to 3.0 mg/kg and by week 6, CD4+ and CD8+ T cells in the blood had expanded clonally. Patients who responded partially at 0.1-3.0 mg/kg showed clonal expansion ranking among the lowest. Nonresponders, in some cases, also had low normalized T-cell clonal expansion.

Trimming cost V 5 bases and J 4 bases, with 12 bases left between them. This CDR3 comprises 13 residues. Germline V lookup: CDR1 MNHEY, CDR2 SMNVEV (reference sequence). This table comes from immunoSEQ multiplex PCR, and its TCRdb copy is limited to in-frame clones, with some not included. The sample yields some 32,000 clones, about four fifths seen once. Patients were excluded for autoimmune disease history or systemic immunosuppression. Regarding this clone: The antigen remains unidentified.

This receptor was obtained from an adult with an advanced solid tumor such as melanoma, head and neck, liver or kidney cancer. J is TRBJ2-7 and V is TRBV27; possible D gene TRBD2, 5 bases. Source: CD4+ or CD8+ T cells sorted from blood, taken in a trial of the OX40 agonist ivuxolimab. This CDR3 reads CASSISPGYEQYF. CDR3 bases: TGTGCCAGCAGTATCTCCCCGGGGTACGAGCAGTACTTC.